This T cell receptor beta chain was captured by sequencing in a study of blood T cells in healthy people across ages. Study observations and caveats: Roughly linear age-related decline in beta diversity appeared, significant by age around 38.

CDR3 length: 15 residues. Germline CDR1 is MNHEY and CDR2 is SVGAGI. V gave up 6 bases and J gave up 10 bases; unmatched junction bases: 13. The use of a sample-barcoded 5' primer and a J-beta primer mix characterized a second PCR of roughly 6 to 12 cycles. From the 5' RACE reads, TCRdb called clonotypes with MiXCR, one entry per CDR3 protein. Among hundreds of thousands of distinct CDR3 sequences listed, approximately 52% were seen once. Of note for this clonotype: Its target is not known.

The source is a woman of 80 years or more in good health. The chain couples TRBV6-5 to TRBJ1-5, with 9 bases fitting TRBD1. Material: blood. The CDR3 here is CASRVGQGIWYPQHF. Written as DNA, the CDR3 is TGTGCCAGCAGGGTGGGACAGGGCATTTGGTACCCCCAGCATTTT.